This record looks at one T cell receptor beta chain sequence and its context. Its antigen remains undetermined. No much larger clone is present one base from it, and per-base qualities are unavailable. Participants in the prospective study were enrolled through a virtual design, were aged about 18 to 89 years, and lived in about 25 United States geographic areas. To assign participants to cohorts, the prospective study relied on clinical history that participants themselves reported in a screening survey and a study questionnaire. Recovered participants in ImmuneRACE Cohort 3 were defined by two consecutive negative NP/OP PCR tests, clearance by a healthcare professional, or resolution of symptoms. In the prospective study, whole blood, serum and a nasopharyngeal or oropharyngeal swab were collected from each participant by mobile phlebotomists. Additional blood draws and questionnaires over a 2-month period could optionally be provided by prospective study participants. Before DNA extraction, blood samples from the prospective study were shipped at room temperature or frozen.

This entry is derived from a study of blood T cell repertoires in COVID-19 (dated by TCRdb to 2020 to 2021). At the level of the whole study: Samples covering the acute and convalescent phases of COVID-19 were provided by collaborators in the United States, Italy and Spain. The material from the prospective study consisted of cDNA or gDNA derived from T cells, B-cell-depleted T cells, or PBMCs. Where HLA class I and class II types were available, the types were taken from metadata supplied by the sample provider, not from assay-based typing. A de-identified subject ID, COVID-19 status, age in years and sex were almost always included in the sample metadata. A freely available public database, intended as a resource for researchers studying the immune response to SARS-CoV-2, is where the repertoires were released. The dataset comprised deeply sampled blood TCRbeta repertoires from subjects exposed to, actively infected with, or recovered from COVID-19. The samples were drawn from two sources: the first 160 participants of the ongoing ImmuneRACE study, and 1,000 to 1,500 subjects contributed by 6 global collaborators. Study-wide conclusions, independent of this receptor: The amount of clinical and demographic metadata varied by source and participant and was provided uncurated.

The immunoSEQ Assay, a bias-controlled multiplex PCR, was used to amplify TCRbeta CDR3 regions from genomic DNA. On the authors' methods: Within the assay, amplification of reference gene primers was used to estimate how many nucleated cells each sample contained. To quantify the absolute abundance of each unique TCRbeta CDR3 rearrangement, sequence reads were collapsed and filtered. Productive Simpson clonality was computed per sample as the square root of Simpson's diversity index over productive rearrangements. TCRdb provides this immuneACCESS table in a form limited to in-frame rearrangements. Some clones are lacking; in checked studies, under half of them reflect an unresolved V gene, and why the rest are absent is not known. Clonal size and the V and J genes are those of that table, whereas D and trimming came from the DNA. Here the sample has about 180,000 clones; roughly 82% occur a single time. About 9.6% of the sample is held by the ten biggest clonotypes.

The clonotype comes from a woman aged 25 to 39 who had recovered from COVID-19. The source material was PBMCs or T cells enriched from blood (not recorded which).

For the CDR3, the sequence is CATSKVLTANTGELFF. Here is the DNA: TGTGCCACCAGCAAGGTCCTTACAGCGAACACCGGGGAGCTGTTTTTT. Recombination joined TRBV15 with TRBJ2-2, with the D gene not confidently named. The germline V gene (reference sequence) sets CDR1 to LNHNV and CDR2 to YYDKDF. Trimming takes 4 bases from V and 0 bases from J, and the germline ends sit 12 bases apart. Measured from the cysteine to the phenylalanine, the CDR3 is 16 residues long. Here the CDR3 DNA is all that survives: 48 bases in frame from base 1.